Only a few counts were recorded for the clone carrying this TCR beta chain. This entry comes from a study of blood T cell repertoires in COVID-19. Study summary: PBMCs, B-cell-depleted T cells, or T cells provided the cDNA or gDNA that made up the material.

This CDR3 is 16 amino acids long. Germline CDR1 and CDR2: MGHRA and YSYEKL. V lost 3 bases and J lost 3; bases outside the gene matches: 7. Clones were read by immunoSEQ multiplex PCR, and TCRdb kept only the in-frame ones, dropping some. The sample holds approximately 170,000 clones, approximately 90% seen once. The TCR comes from a man between 18 and 35 years old who had recovered from COVID-19. What was sequenced was peripheral blood. The V and J genes are TRBV4-1 and TRBJ2-1; 8 bases match TRBD2. CDR3: CASSQVVAGLYNEQFF. In DNA form, the CDR3 reads TGCGCCAGCAGCCAGGTGGTAGCGGGGCTCTACAATGAGCAGTTCTTC.